This T cell receptor (beta chain) comes out of a study of shared T cell receptors in the human thymus. CDR3 size: 14 residues. Germline V gene lookup returns CDR1 SGHRS and CDR2 YFSETQ. V trimming: 0 bases; J trimming: 7 bases; junction bases outside the gene matches: 3. Libraries were prepared by immunoSEQ multiplex PCR; TCRdb keeps only in-frame clonotypes and omits some of them. This sample has hundreds of thousands of clones, with roughly 90% found just once. These same data were also listed under a study on human thymus T cells. That publication notes: Those donating were healthy Finnish infants in corrective surgery for congenital heart defects. Corrective cardiac operations yielded the resected thymus tissue. It looked as if thymic and blood repertoires used V and J genes in a biased way.

Sequencing used thymocytes. The genes are TRBV5-1 and TRBJ1-5; the match to TRBD1 covers 8 bases. The receptor was derived from a boy less than two years old with a congenital heart defect. CDR3 coding DNA: TGCGCCAGCAGCTTGGTACAGGGGGGACAGCCCCAGCATTTT. Encoded protein: CASSLVQGGQPQHF.